One and the same sample provided the 24 T cell receptor beta chains below, sequenced in a study of metastatic and nonmetastatic thyroid tumors. Patients underwent thyroid surgery, and none had received any treatment before it. TCRdb ran MiXCR on the PCR reads. The data hold over 25,000 clones, with 11% observed a single time. Sample: blood. These receptors were obtained from a female donor with papillary thyroid cancer or a benign thyroid nodule (not recorded which). Some clones in this sample may be carry-over from other donors' samples.

With regard to this clone: A much more abundant neighbour one base away suggests this may be a read error. The gene calls are TRBV19 and TRBJ1-1; D remains unclear. This CDR3 region has 13 residues. The V gene's germline CDR1 is LNHDA and CDR2 SQIVND (reference sequence). The CDR3: CAGSPTLNTEAFF. In nucleotides, the CDR3 is TGTGCCGGTAGTCCTACCCTTAACACTGAAGCTTTCTTT. The full variable domain, completed using reference TRBV19 and TRBJ1-1, is DGGITQSPKYLFRKEGQNVTLSCEQNLNHDAMYWYRQDPGQGLRLIYYSQIVNDFQKGDIAEGYSVSREKKESFPLTVTSAQKNPTAFYLCAGSPTLNTEAFFGQGTRLTVV.

A note on this clone: At one end, the junction sequence differs from germline, possibly due to a read error. The chain recombines TRBV11-2 with TRBJ2-2; D may correspond to TRBD1 or TRBD2 (6 bases each). The CDR3 is 14 amino acids. The V gene's germline CDR1 is SGHAT and CDR2 FQNNGV. The CDR3 DNA follows: TGTGCCAGCAGCTTAGCGGGGGACACCGGGGAGCCGTTTTTT. Its translation: CASSLAGDTGEPFF.

This clone was detected many times. V gene TRBV20-1 combines with J gene TRBJ1-5, with D tentatively TRBD1 (6 bases). The CDR3 covers 17 residues. Germline V gene sequence: CDR1 DFQATT, CDR2 SNEGSKA (reference sequence). V was clipped by 2 bases and J by 0 bases, with 17 bases between them. CDR3 loop: CSARSFGGGDSNQPQHF. CDR3 DNA sequence: TGCAGTGCTAGATCGTTCGGAGGGGGTGATAGCAATCAGCCCCAGCATTTT.

With regard to this clone: Other DNA sequences in the sample encode the same CDR3. The rearrangement links TRBV20-1 to TRBJ1-1; 10 bases are shared with TRBD1. The germline V gene encodes CDR1 DFQATT and CDR2 SNEGSKA (reference sequence). This CDR3 has 14 amino acids. The V segment lost 6 bases and the J segment 5 bases; nucleotides outside the gene matches: 9. CDR3: CSALTGGAGTEAFF. CDR3 coding DNA: TGCAGTGCCCTGACAGGGGGCGCAGGTACTGAAGCTTTCTTT.

This clone was observed at least ten times. The J gene is TRBJ2-7, the V gene TRBV4-3, with TRBD2 identical over 13 bases. Trimming cost V 2 bases and J 6 bases; bases outside gene matches: 4. The CDR3 is 15 amino acids. Germline V gives CDR1 LGHNA, CDR2 YSLEER. This chain's CDR3 is CASSQLGLAGAEQYF. DNA of the CDR3: TGCGCCAGCAGCCAACTCGGACTAGCGGGAGCCGAGCAGTACTTC.

In its sample, this clone was seen many times. This chain connects TRBV5-1 to TRBJ2-3; 7 bases align to TRBD2. The V gene end was trimmed by 0 bases and the J gene end by 2 bases; junction bases not matched to a gene: 6. Germline lookup yields CDR1 SGHRS and CDR2 YFSETQ. CDR3 length: 16 residues. The CDR3: CASSLERRENTDTQYF. The CDR3 nucleotides read TGCGCCAGCAGCTTGGAGAGGCGGGAGAACACAGATACGCAGTATTTT. Full variable domain (remainder filled in from reference TRBV5-1 and TRBJ2-3): KAGVTQTPRYLIKTRGQQVTLSCSPISGHRSVSWYQQTPGQGLQFLFEYFSETQRNKGNFPGRFSGRQFSNSRSEMNVSTLELGDSALYLCASSLERRENTDTQYFGPGTRLTVL.

This chain links TRBV4-2 with TRBJ2-6; D may be TRBD2 (6 bases). Germline CDR1 reads LGHNA; CDR2 reads YNFKEQ. The CDR3 has 17 amino acids. Trimming removed 2 bases at V and 4 bases at J, with 15 bases between. The DNA of the CDR3 is TGTGCCAGCAGCCAAATTAGTGCGGGAACCGGGGCCAACGTCCTGACTTTC. Translating it yields CASSQISAGTGANVLTF.

This clone was counted ten times or more. The chain links TRBV27 to TRBJ2-7; D is uncertain. The CDR3 runs 13 residues. Per germline, CDR1 MNHEY and CDR2 SMNVEV (reference sequence). The V end was cut by 7 bases, the J end by 1 base, with 11 bases between. The CDR3: CASTRGSSYEQYF. The CDR3 DNA reads TGTGCCAGCACGCGCGGCTCTTCCTACGAGCAGTACTTC.

This clone was counted at least ten times. This may stem from a read error, because a much larger clone lies one nucleotide away. Other DNA sequences in this specimen translate into the identical CDR3. This sequence joins TRBV19 and TRBJ1-1, with unresolved D. From germline, CDR1 is LNHDA and CDR2 SQIVND (reference sequence). This CDR3 spans 14 amino acids. Written as DNA, the CDR3 is TGTGCCAGTAGTATAGTGAGGGCGGGCACTGAGGCTTTCTTT. It yields the protein CASSIVRAGTEAFF.

This chain uses TRBV20-1 with TRBJ1-2; 7 positions agree with TRBD1. CDR3 size: 14 residues. V shed 0 bases, J shed 8 bases, and the junction held 9 bases outside the gene matches. Germline V gene sequence: CDR1 DFQATT, CDR2 SNEGSKA (reference sequence). Here the CDR3 DNA reads TGCAGTGCTAGAGATTCCAGGGGGTTCTACGGCTACACCTTC. Translation: CSARDSRGFYGYTF.

There are many counts of this clone. The rearrangement joins TRBV5-1 to TRBJ1-1; D may be TRBD1 (6 bases). CDR1 is SGHRS and CDR2 is YFSETQ in the germline V gene. This CDR3 spans 14 amino acids. Deletions cut 3 bases from V and 2 bases from J, with 11 bases between. The CDR3 region has the DNA TGCGCCAGCAGCTGGACGACAGGTAACACTGAAGCTTTCTTT. It codes for CASSWTTGNTEAFF.

Many counts were recorded for this clone. The genes are TRBV7-3 and TRBJ2-3, with 9 bases aligning to TRBD2. Germline V gene lookup returns CDR1 SGHTA and CDR2 FQGTGA. Trimming cost V 1 base and J 6 bases; bases outside gene matches: 14. This CDR3 contains 18 residues. This CDR3 is CASSLRGSGRPISDTQYF. Here the CDR3 DNA reads TGTGCCAGCAGCTTAAGAGGGAGCGGGAGGCCGATCTCGGATACGCAGTATTTT.

This clone appeared many times. This chain joins TRBV14 and TRBJ2-5; TRBD1 matches at 8 bases. Germline loops: CDR1 SGHDN, CDR2 FVKESK. The length of the CDR3 is 15 residues. V lost 4 bases, J lost 1 base, and 5 bases stayed unmatched. CDR3 protein: CASSRLGQGQETQYF. CDR3 DNA sequence: TGTGCCAGCAGCCGGCTAGGACAGGGCCAAGAGACCCAGTACTTC.

The sample holds many counts of this clone. This chain connects TRBV9 to TRBJ2-7, with D maybe TRBD2 (5 bases). Trimming took off 3 bases at V and 0 bases at J, with 10 bases between the two ends. Germline V CDR1 and CDR2: SGDLS, YYNGEE. This CDR3 spans 14 amino acids. The CDR3 loop is CASSGSVSSYEQYF. CDR3 sequence (DNA): TGTGCCAGCAGCGGTAGCGTTAGCTCCTACGAGCAGTACTTC.

There are many counts of this clone. The chain recombines TRBV3-1 with TRBJ2-6; tentative D call: TRBD1 (5 bases). The CDR3 loop spans 17 amino acids. V lost 1 base, J lost 2 bases, and 12 bases lay in between. The V gene's germline CDR1 is LGHDT and CDR2 YNNKEL (reference sequence). The CDR3 DNA sequence: TGTGCCAGCAGCCAAGGATCAGGCAGGGCTGGGGCCAACGTCCTGACTTTC. This codes for CASSQGSGRAGANVLTF.

J is TRBJ2-2 and V is TRBV5-1; 10 bases line up with TRBD2. Germline V gene lookup returns CDR1 SGHRS and CDR2 YFSETQ. The CDR3 runs 16 residues. J gave up 3 bases and V 2 bases, and 4 bases lay outside the gene matches. The CDR3 DNA follows: TGCGCCAGCAGCTTATTTCTAGCGGGAGACACCGGGGAGCTGTTTTTT. Translating gives CASSLFLAGDTGELFF.

This clone showed up many times. The rearrangement links TRBV27 to TRBJ2-5; D perhaps matches TRBD2 (6 bases). The CDR3 contains 13 residues. In germline, CDR1 is MNHEY, CDR2 SMNVEV (reference sequence). V lost 4 bases to trimming and J lost 2 bases, with 8 bases between them. The CDR3 region is CASSSGLQETQYF. The CDR3 DNA sequence: TGTGCCAGCAGTTCGGGACTGCAAGAGACCCAGTACTTC.

Details on this clone: One end of the junction varies from germline; a read error may be responsible. V is TRBV3-1 and J is TRBJ1-2, with D tentatively TRBD1 (6 bases). This CDR3 is built from 15 residues. Germline V lookup: CDR1 LGHDT, CDR2 YNNKEL (reference sequence). In DNA, the CDR3 is TGTGCCAGCAGCCGTTTACTACAGGGAGAAGGTGGTTACATCTTC. Its protein product is CASSRLLQGEGGYIF.

This clone was recorded many times. The gene calls are TRBV7-2 and TRBJ2-7, with 7 nucleotides matching TRBD2. The CDR3 runs to 14 residues. Germline CDR1 SGHTA, CDR2 FQGNSA. V lost 5 bases to trimming and J lost 0 bases; unmatched junction nucleotides: 4. CDR3 nucleotide sequence: TGTGCCAGCAGCCATTCTAGCGGCTCCTACGAGCAGTACTTC. Amino acids: CASSHSSGSYEQYF. Drawing the rest from reference TRBV7-2 and TRBJ2-7, the complete variable domain is GAGVSQSPSNKVTEKGKDVELRCDPISGHTALYWYRQSLGQGLEFLIYFQGNSAPDKSGLPSDRFSAERTGGSVSTLTIQRTQQEDSAVYLCASSHSSGSYEQYFGPGTRLTVT.

In its sample, this clone was seen a few times. This sequence joins TRBV5-6 and TRBJ2-5, with a tentative D call TRBD1 (6 bases). CDR1 is SGHDT and CDR2 is YYEEEE in the germline V gene. This CDR3 is 15 amino acids long. V lost 4 bases to trimming and J lost 0 bases, with 13 bases between them. The CDR3: CASSILQGHQETQYF. DNA for the CDR3: TGTGCCAGCAGCATACTACAGGGTCACCAAGAGACCCAGTACTTC.

The sample holds many counts of this clone. The genes are TRBV19 and TRBJ1-5, with D unresolved. The germline V and J ends were trimmed by 6 bases and 5 bases, with 11 bases remaining between them. The CDR3 loop spans 13 amino acids. Germline V CDR1 and CDR2: LNHDA, SQIVND (reference sequence). CDR3 in DNA: TGTGCCAGTAGGCACCTTCCGGATCAGCCCCAGCATTTT. Translated, it gives CASRHLPDQPQHF.

This clone was found many times. The chain has TRBV27 and TRBJ2-2; no clear D. CDR1 is MNHEY, CDR2 SMNVEV, per germline (reference sequence). The CDR3 has 13 residues. Deletions cut 7 bases from V and 3 bases from J, with 9 bases between. CDR3 residues: CASTYRHTGELFF. The CDR3 DNA reads as TGTGCCAGCACTTATCGGCACACCGGGGAGCTGTTTTTT.

This clone was observed at least ten times. The chain links TRBV7-3 to TRBJ2-7; D perhaps matches TRBD2 (6 bases). Germline CDR1 is SGHTA and CDR2 is FQGTGA. The V gene lost 2 bases and the J gene lost 3 bases, with 8 bases spanning the gap. The CDR3 is 13 amino acids. The CDR3 here is CASSLAGNYEQYF. CDR3 DNA sequence: TGTGCCAGCAGCTTAGCGGGAAACTACGAGCAGTACTTC.

This clone has ten or more counts. The chain is built from TRBV9 and TRBJ1-1; D perhaps matches TRBD1 (6 bases). The germline gives CDR1 SGDLS, CDR2 YYNGEE. The CDR3 runs to 14 residues. V shed 2 bases and J shed 1 base, with 9 bases lying between them. CDR3 residues: CASSVRQENTEAFF. In DNA, the CDR3 is TGTGCCAGCAGCGTTAGACAGGAGAACACTGAAGCTTTCTTT.